This entry describes one T cell receptor (beta chain). The germline V and J ends were trimmed by 2 bases and 8 bases, with 24 bases remaining between them. The CDR3 consists of 17 residues. Looked up from germline, CDR1 is MGHDK and CDR2 is SYGVNS. This sample is drawn from a study of shared clonotypes between healthy human individuals. The table came from immunoSEQ multiplex PCR; TCRdb's copy has only in-frame clones and leaves some out. This table has around 2.1 million clones, approximately 94% appearing once. The TCR comes from a young man in good health. The sample was naive CD4+ T cells sorted from blood. Subset described: CD45RA+ positively selected. V and J are TRBV25-1 and TRBJ1-2; weak D call: TRBD1 (5 bases). The CDR3 loop reads CASSEPDSLNRRGGYTF. The DNA of the CDR3 is TGTGCCAGCAGTGAACCTGACAGTCTTAATAGGCGCGGGGGCTACACCTTC.